Listed here are 15 T cell receptor beta chains from one sample, sequenced in a study of T cell repertoires in cytomegalovirus infection. MiXCR, applied by TCRdb to the reads, yields one record per CDR3 protein. Of 160,000 or so distinct CDR3 sequences listed, about 20% are singletons. These receptors have no known antigen. The sample in question was CD8+ T cells from cultured PBMCs, obtained from culture after CMV antigen stimulation. These receptor sequences come from a human donor in good health (CMV status not recorded). Some clones in this sample may be carry-over from other donors' samples.

This chain joins TRBV7-9 and TRBJ1-2; D not resolved. V was trimmed by 4 bases and J by 10 bases, leaving 19 bases between them. This CDR3 is 14 amino acids long. From germline, CDR1 is SEHNR and CDR2 FQNEAQ (reference sequence). CDR3 bases: TGTGCCAGCAGCTGGTGGGCCACCGGCCTCGACTACACCTTC. This translates into CASSWWATGLDYTF.

CDR3 DNA sequence: TGTGCCAGCAGCTTAGTCGGACGGAGGCCCTACGAGCAGTACTTC. It encodes CASSLVGRRPYEQYF. The rearrangement links TRBV7-9 to TRBJ2-7, with D perhaps TRBD2 (5 bases). The CDR3 is 15 amino acids. V lost 1 base and J 2 bases, leaving 12 bases between the germline ends. In germline, CDR1 is SEHNR, CDR2 FQNEAQ (reference sequence).

The rearrangement joins TRBV7-2 to TRBJ2-2; 7 bases map to TRBD2. There are 17 residues in the CDR3. The germline gives CDR1 SGHTA, CDR2 FQGNSA. With V trimmed by 4 bases and J by 5 bases, 13 bases remained unmatched. CDR3 nucleotide sequence: TGTGCCAGCAGCTCTCACCCTCGCGGGGGAAGGACCGGGGAGCTGTTTTTT. Its translation is CASSSHPRGGRTGELFF. Based on the CDR3 plus reference TRBV7-2 and TRBJ2-2, the full variable domain is GAGVSQSPSNKVTEKGKDVELRCDPISGHTALYWYRQSLGQGLEFLIYFQGNSAPDKSGLPSDRFSAERTGGSVSTLTIQRTQQEDSAVYLCASSSHPRGGRTGELFFGEGSRLTVL.

The chain joins TRBV6-2 or TRBV6-3 to TRBJ1-1; tentatively, D is TRBD1 (6 bases). Per the germline V gene, CDR1 is MNHEY and CDR2 is SVGEGT. The CDR3 sequence is 15 residues long. V lost 2 bases, J lost 4 bases, and 14 bases lay in between. CDR3 in amino acids: CASSYPQGVGTEAFF. The CDR3 region has the DNA TGTGCCAGCAGTTACCCACAGGGAGTAGGCACTGAAGCTTTCTTT.

The chain recombines TRBV6-6 with TRBJ2-1, with 14 bases that match TRBD2. The CDR3 totals 16 residues. The germline gives CDR1 MNHNY, CDR2 SVGAGI (reference sequence). The J segment lost 8 bases and the V segment lost 0 bases, leaving 3 bases of the junction unmatched. CDR3 amino acids: CASSYSGLAGVDEQFF. As DNA, the CDR3 is TGTGCCAGCAGTTACTCGGGACTAGCGGGGGTTGATGAGCAGTTCTTC.

This clonotype was counted between two and nine times. The chain is built from TRBV7-2 and TRBJ2-7; D unresolved. Germline V gene sequence: CDR1 SGHTA, CDR2 FQGNSA. Trimming removed 3 bases at V and 7 bases at J, with 7 bases between. The CDR3 spans 11 residues. CDR3 residues: CASSFNTEQYF. The CDR3 DNA sequence: TGTGCCAGCAGCTTTAACACGGAGCAGTACTTC.

The table lists this clonotype with many counts. V usage is TRBV7-2 and J usage is TRBJ1-1; 7 bases align to TRBD1. The CDR3 has 16 residues. V was clipped by 6 bases and J by 6 bases; unmatched bases: 16. Germline lookup yields CDR1 SGHTA and CDR2 FQGNSA. The CDR3 coding sequence is TGTGCCAGCAGGGACAGGACAGTGGGTGTATGGGCTGAAGCTTTCTTT. Its translation: CASRDRTVGVWAEAFF.

This chain connects TRBV10-3 to TRBJ1-4; possible D gene TRBD1, 5 bases. V was pared by 2 bases and J by 2 bases, with 15 bases between. The CDR3 sequence is 17 residues long. Germline CDR1 reads ENHRY; CDR2 reads SYGVKD. The CDR3, as DNA: TGTGCCATCAGTGAGCGGGACTTGACGAGGACTAATGAAAAACTGTTTTTT. It encodes CAISERDLTRTNEKLFF.

V usage is TRBV7-8 and J usage is TRBJ1-2; D may be TRBD1 (5 bases). Deletions cut 5 bases from V and 4 bases from J, with 14 bases between. The CDR3 has 14 amino acids. In germline, CDR1 is SGHVS, CDR2 FQNEAQ. CDR3: CASSPRQRGYGYTF. CDR3 bases: TGTGCCAGCAGCCCAAGACAGCGTGGCTATGGCTACACCTTC.

The chain carries TRBV6-5 and TRBJ2-7; either TRBD1 or TRBD2 may supply D (6 bases each). Germline CDR1 MNHEY, CDR2 SVGAGI. V shed 6 bases and J shed 3 bases, with 12 bases lying between them. The CDR3 is 13 residues long. CDR3 bases: TGTGCCAGCAGCAGGGGACTGAGCTACGAGCAGTACTTC. Translated, it gives CASSRGLSYEQYF.

This clonotype has a handful of counts. The chain uses TRBV7-2 and TRBJ2-3, with TRBD2 matching 9 bases. V was pared by 6 bases and J by 3 bases, with 7 bases of the junction left unmatched. The germline gives CDR1 SGHTA, CDR2 FQGNSA. This CDR3 region has 15 residues. The CDR3 DNA is TGTGCCAGCAGTCCTATAGCGGGGGATACAGATACGCAGTATTTT. Its translation is CASSPIAGDTDTQYF.

There are a few counts of this clonotype. The chain joins TRBV4-1 to TRBJ1-3; the D gene is possibly TRBD1 (5 bases). The CDR3 loop spans 15 amino acids. Germline assignment: CDR1 MGHRA and CDR2 YSYEKL. The germline V and J ends were trimmed by 2 bases and 1 base, with 9 bases remaining between them. The CDR3, as DNA: TGCGCCAGCAGCCAATCCGGGGGATCTGGAAACACCATATATTTT. Residues: CASSQSGGSGNTIYF.

This clonotype has just a few counts. The chain is built from TRBV7-8 and TRBJ2-7, with 13 positions matching TRBD2. J gave up 4 bases and V 5 bases, and 11 bases lay outside the gene matches. Germline CDR1 reads SGHVS; CDR2 reads FQNEAQ. There are 17 residues in the CDR3. The CDR3 spells CASSVGLAGAPSYEQYF. DNA of the CDR3: TGTGCCAGCAGCGTTGGACTAGCGGGAGCCCCCAGTTACGAGCAGTACTTC.

A word on this clonotype: This likely comes from a read error, as the CDR3 has no conserved phenylalanine or tryptophan at its end. The J gene is TRBJ1-2, the V gene TRBV6-2 or TRBV6-3, with D possibly TRBD1 on 5 matching bases. Germline V CDR1 and CDR2: MNHEY, SVGEGT. V was shortened by 0 bases and J by 2 bases, with 13 bases between the two germline ends. The CDR3 is made up of 16 amino acids. DNA of the CDR3: TGTGCCAGCAGTTACTCTGGGCAGGGCGAGAACTATGGCTACACCTTG. It yields the protein CASSYSGQGENYGYTL.

This clonotype came up a few times. The chain is built from TRBV7-2 and TRBJ1-4; D not resolved. Germline lookup yields CDR1 SGHTA and CDR2 FQGNSA. The CDR3 totals 13 residues. V lost 4 bases and J 10 bases, leaving 13 bases between the germline ends. CDR3 coding DNA: TGTGCCAGCAGCTCCGTGAATTGGAGAAAACTGTTTTTT. It is translated as CASSSVNWRKLFF.